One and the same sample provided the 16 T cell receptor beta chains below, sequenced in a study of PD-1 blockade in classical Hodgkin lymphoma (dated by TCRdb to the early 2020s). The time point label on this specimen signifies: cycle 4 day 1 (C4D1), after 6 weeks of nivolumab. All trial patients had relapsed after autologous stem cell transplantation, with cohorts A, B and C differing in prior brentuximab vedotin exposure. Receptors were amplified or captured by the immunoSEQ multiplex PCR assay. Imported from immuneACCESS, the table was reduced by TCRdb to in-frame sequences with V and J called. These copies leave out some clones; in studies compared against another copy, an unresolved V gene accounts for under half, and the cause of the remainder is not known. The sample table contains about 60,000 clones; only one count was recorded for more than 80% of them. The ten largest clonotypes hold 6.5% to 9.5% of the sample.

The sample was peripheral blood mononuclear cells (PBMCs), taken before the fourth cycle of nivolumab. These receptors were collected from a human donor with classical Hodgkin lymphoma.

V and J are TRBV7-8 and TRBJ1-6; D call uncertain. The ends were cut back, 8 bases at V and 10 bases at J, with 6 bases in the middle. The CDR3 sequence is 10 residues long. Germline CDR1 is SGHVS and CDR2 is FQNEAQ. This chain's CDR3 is CASPRSPLHF. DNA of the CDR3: TGTGCCAGCCCGAGGTCACCCCTCCACTTT.

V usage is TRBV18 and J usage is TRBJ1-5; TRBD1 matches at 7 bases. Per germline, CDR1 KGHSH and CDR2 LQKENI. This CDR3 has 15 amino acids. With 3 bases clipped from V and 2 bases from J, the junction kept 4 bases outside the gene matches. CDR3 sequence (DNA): TGTGCCAGCTCACCGAGACAGGGAGGCAATCAGCCCCAGCATTTT. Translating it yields CASSPRQGGNQPQHF.

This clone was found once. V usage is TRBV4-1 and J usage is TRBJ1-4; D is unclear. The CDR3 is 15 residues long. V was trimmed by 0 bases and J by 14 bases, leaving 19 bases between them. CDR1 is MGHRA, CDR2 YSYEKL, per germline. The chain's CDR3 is CASSQDRGTRTSLFF. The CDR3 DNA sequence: TGCGCCAGCAGCCAAGACCGGGGAACCAGAACCTCGCTGTTTTTT.

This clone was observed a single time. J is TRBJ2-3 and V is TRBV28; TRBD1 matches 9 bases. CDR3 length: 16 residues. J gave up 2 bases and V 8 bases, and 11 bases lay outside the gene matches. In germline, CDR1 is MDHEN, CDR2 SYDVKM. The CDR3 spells CASHTQGAAFTDTQYF. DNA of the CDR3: TGTGCCAGCCACACACAGGGGGCCGCCTTCACAGATACGCAGTATTTT.

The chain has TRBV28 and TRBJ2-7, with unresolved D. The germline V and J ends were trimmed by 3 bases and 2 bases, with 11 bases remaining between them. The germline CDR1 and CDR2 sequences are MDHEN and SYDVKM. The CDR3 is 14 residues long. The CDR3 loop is CASSFPAETYEQYF. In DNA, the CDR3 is TGTGCCAGCAGTTTTCCTGCGGAAACCTACGAGCAGTACTTC. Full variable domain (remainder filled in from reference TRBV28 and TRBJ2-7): DVKVTQSSRYLVKRTGEKVFLECVQDMDHENMFWYRQDPGLGLRLIYFSYDVKMKEKGDIPEGYSVSREKKERFSLILESASTNQTSMYLCASSFPAETYEQYFGPGTRLTVT.

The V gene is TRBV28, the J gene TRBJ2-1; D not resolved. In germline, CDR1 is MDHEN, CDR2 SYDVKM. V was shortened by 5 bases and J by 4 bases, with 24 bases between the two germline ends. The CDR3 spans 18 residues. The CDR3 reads CASSPIPPIGSFYNEQFF. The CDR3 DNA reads TGTGCCAGCAGTCCAATACCCCCTATAGGGTCGTTTTACAATGAGCAGTTCTTC.

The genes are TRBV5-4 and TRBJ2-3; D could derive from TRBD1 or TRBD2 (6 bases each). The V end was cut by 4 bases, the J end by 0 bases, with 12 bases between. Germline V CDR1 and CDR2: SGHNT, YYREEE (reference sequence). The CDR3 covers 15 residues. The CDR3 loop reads CASSARGPSTDTQYF. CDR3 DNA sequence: TGTGCCAGCAGCGCCCGGGGGCCAAGCACAGATACGCAGTATTTT.

CDR3 sequence: CASSPHHGGYSSGANVLTF. The CDR3, as DNA: TGTGCCAGCAGCCCCCACCACGGGGGCTATAGCTCTGGGGCCAACGTCCTGACTTTC. The chain couples TRBV7-8 to TRBJ2-6; D tentatively reads TRBD1 or TRBD2 (6 bases each). CDR1 SGHVS and CDR2 FQNEAQ come from the germline V gene. Trimming took off 5 bases at V and 0 bases at J, with 20 bases between the two ends. The length of the CDR3 is 19 residues.

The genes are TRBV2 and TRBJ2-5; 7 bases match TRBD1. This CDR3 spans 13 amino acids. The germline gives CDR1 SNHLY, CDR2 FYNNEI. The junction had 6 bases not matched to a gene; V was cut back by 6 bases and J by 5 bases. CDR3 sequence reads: CASRPGQWETQYF. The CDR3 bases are TGTGCCAGCAGACCGGGACAGTGGGAGACCCAGTACTTC.

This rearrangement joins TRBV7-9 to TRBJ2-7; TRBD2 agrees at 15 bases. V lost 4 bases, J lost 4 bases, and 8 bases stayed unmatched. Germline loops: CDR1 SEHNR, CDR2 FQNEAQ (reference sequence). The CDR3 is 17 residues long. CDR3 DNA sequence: TGTGCCAGCAGCTCTAGGACTAGCGGGAGGGCCAGATACGAGCAGTACTTC. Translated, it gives CASSSRTSGRARYEQYF.

The CDR3 region has the DNA TGTGCCATCGGGGGTCGGGGAGCCCCCTCCACAGATACGCAGTATTTT. Protein sequence: CAIGGRGAPSTDTQYF. This rearrangement joins TRBV5-4 to TRBJ2-3; D possibly corresponds to TRBD2 (6 bases). This CDR3 spans 16 amino acids. The germline V and J ends were trimmed by 9 bases and 2 bases, with 22 bases remaining between them. Per germline, CDR1 SGHNT and CDR2 YYREEE (reference sequence). Together with reference TRBV5-4 and TRBJ2-3, the CDR3 gives the full variable domain: ETGVTQSPTHLIKTRGQQVTLRCSSQSGHNTVSWYQQALGQGPQFIFQYYREEENGRGNFPPRFSGLQFPNYSSELNVNALELDDSALYLCAIGGRGAPSTDTQYFGPGTRLTVL.

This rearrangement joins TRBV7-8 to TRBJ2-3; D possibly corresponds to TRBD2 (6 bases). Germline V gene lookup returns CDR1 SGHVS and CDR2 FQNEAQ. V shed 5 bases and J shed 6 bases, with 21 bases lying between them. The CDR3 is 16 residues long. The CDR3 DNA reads TGTGCCAGCAGCCCCCTGTCCGCGGGGAATGTCGATACGCAGTATTTT. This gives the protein CASSPLSAGNVDTQYF.

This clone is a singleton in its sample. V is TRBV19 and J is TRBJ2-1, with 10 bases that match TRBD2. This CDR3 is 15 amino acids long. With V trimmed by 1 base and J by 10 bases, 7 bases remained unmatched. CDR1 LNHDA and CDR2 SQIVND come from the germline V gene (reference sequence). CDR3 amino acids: CASSIGGELAGEQFF. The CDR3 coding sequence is TGTGCCAGTAGTATAGGGGGTGAACTAGCGGGGGAGCAGTTCTTC.

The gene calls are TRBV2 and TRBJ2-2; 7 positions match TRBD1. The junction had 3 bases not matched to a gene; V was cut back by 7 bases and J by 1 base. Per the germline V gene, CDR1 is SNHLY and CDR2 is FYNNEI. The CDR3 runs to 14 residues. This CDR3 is CASKRTGNTGELFF. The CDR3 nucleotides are TGTGCCAGCAAAAGGACAGGGAACACCGGGGAGCTGTTTTTT.

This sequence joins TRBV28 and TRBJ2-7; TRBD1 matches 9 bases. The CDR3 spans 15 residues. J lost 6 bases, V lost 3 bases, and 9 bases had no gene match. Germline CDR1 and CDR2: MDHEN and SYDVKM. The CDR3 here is CASSFRDREIAEQYF. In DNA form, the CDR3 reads TGTGCCAGCAGTTTCCGGGACAGGGAGATCGCCGAGCAGTACTTC.

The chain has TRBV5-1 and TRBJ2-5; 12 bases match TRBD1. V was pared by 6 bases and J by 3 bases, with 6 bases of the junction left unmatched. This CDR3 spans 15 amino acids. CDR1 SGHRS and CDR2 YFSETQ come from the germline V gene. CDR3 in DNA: TGCGCCAGCACGGGACAGGGGGCGCCTAAAGAGACCCAGTACTTC. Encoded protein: CASTGQGAPKETQYF. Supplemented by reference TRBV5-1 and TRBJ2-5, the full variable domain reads KAGVTQTPRYLIKTRGQQVTLSCSPISGHRSVSWYQQTPGQGLQFLFEYFSETQRNKGNFPGRFSGRQFSNSRSEMNVSTLELGDSALYLCASTGQGAPKETQYFGPGTRLLVL.